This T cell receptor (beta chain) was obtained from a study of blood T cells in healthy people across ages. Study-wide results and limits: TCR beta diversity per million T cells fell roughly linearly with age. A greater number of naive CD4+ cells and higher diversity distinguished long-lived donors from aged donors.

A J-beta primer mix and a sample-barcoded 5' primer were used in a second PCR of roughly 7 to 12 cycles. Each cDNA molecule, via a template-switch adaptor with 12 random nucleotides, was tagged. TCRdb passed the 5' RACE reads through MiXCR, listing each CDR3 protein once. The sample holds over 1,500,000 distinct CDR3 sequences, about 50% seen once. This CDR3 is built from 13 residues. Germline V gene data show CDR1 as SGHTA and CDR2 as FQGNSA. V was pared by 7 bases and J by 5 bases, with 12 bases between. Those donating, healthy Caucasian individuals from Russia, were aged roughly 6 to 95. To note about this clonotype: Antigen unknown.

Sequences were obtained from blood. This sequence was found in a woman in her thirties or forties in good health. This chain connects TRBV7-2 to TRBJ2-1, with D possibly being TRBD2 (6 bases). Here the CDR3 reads CASKITGDNEQFF. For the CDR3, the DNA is TGTGCCAGCAAAATAACGGGGGACAATGAGCAGTTCTTC.